This record concerns one TCR beta chain sequence. Its antigen is not identified. This sample is part of a study of cytomegalovirus exposure and HLA in healthy donors. The wider study: The roughly 130 validation repertoires used the same platform as the roughly 700 first-cohort repertoires (as reported by a later analysis). General study results and limits: It was reported that the classifier diagnosed cytomegalovirus status with high specificity and sensitivity in both the original and validation cohorts.

The assay was immunoSEQ multiplex PCR, and TCRdb's table has in-frame clones only and misses some. Among over 120,000 clones listed, 89% were seen once. Germline V lookup: CDR1 MNHEY, CDR2 SVGAGI. This CDR3 has 14 amino acids. Trimming left V 5 bases short and J 6 bases short, with 16 bases between. The specimen was PBMCs. This chain links TRBV6-5 with TRBJ1-1; a possible D gene is TRBD1 (5 bases). The origin of this receptor is a woman between 18 and 29 years old in good health and CMV-seropositive. The CDR3 sequence: CASSQGPDRSEAFF. The CDR3 DNA reads as TGTGCCAGCAGTCAGGGCCCGGACCGGTCTGAAGCTTTCTTT.